The rows below give T cell receptor beta chains drawn from one sample of a study of Graves' ophthalmopathy and Graves' hyperthyroidism. Each CDR3 protein is one row after TCRdb ran MiXCR on the multiplex PCR reads. The sample lists 660,000 or so distinct CDR3 sequences, more than 40% occurring once. Source material: peripheral blood. The receptors derive from an adult man with Graves' ophthalmopathy. The CDR3 runs from the conserved cysteine through the conserved F or W. The D gene is left open where the match is weak. Rows may omit the clone size; those that give it use once, few, many or a size class.

D gene,J gene,clone size,V gene,CDR3 protein,CDR3 DNA
NA,TRBJ2-5,NA,TRBV7-2,CASSPSHRGGQPQYF,TGCGCCAGCAGCCCGTCCCACAGGGGAGGGCAGCCCCAGTACTTC
NA,TRBJ2-5,many,TRBV29-1,CSAERGTQETQYF,TGCAGCGCCGAACGGGGGACCCAAGAGACCCAGTACTTC
NA,TRBJ1-5,many,TRBV7-2,CASSISPSNQPQHF,TGTGCCAGCAGCATAAGCCCTAGCAATCAGCCCCAGCATTTT
TRBD2,TRBJ2-7,many,TRBV11-1,CASSSTTSGSRYEQYF,TGTGCCAGCAGCTCCACGACTAGCGGGAGTAGATACGAGCAGTACTTC
TRBD1,TRBJ1-2,NA,TRBV10-2,CASMADRVGYTF,TGCGCCAGCATGGCGGACAGGGTTGGCTACACCTTC
NA,TRBJ1-6,many,TRBV7-6,CASSQGNSPLHF,TGTGCCAGCAGCCAAGGGAATTCACCCCTCCACTTT
NA,TRBJ2-5,many,TRBV6-1,CASSEAPDSEETQYF,TGTGCCAGCAGTGAAGCCCCGGACAGCGAAGAGACCCAGTACTTC
NA,TRBJ1-1,few,TRBV19,CASSIVGSTEAFF,TGTGCCAGTAGTATAGTGGGCAGCACTGAAGCTTTCTTT
TRBD1,TRBJ2-1,NA,TRBV7-2,CASRRTGVDEQFF,TGTGCCAGCAGACGGACAGGGGTAGATGAGCAGTTCTTC
NA,TRBJ1-2,many,TRBV10-3,CAMRSGDWQRSGYTF,TGTGCCATGAGGTCTGGGGATTGGCAGAGATCTGGCTACACCTTC
TRBD2,TRBJ2-7,NA,TRBV25-1,CASSDPSGSLNEQYF,TGTGCCAGCAGTGACCCTAGCGGGAGTTTGAACGAGCAGTACTTC
NA,TRBJ1-2,NA,TRBV2,CASKGPGTNGYTF,TGTGCCAGCAAGGGGCCAGGGACGAACGGCTACACCTTC
TRBD1,TRBJ1-1,NA,TRBV12-3/TRBV12-4,CASSPSPGTANSGAFF,TGTGCCAGCAGTCCGAGTCCCGGGACAGCTAACTCTGGGGCTTTCTTT
TRBD2,TRBJ2-7,NA,TRBV11-2,CASSLRTSGGLYEQYF,TGTGCCAGCAGCCTAAGGACTAGCGGGGGCCTCTACGAGCAGTACTTC
NA,TRBJ1-4,many,TRBV6-4,CASSERAGESEKLFF,TGTGCCAGCAGTGAAAGGGCAGGGGAAAGTGAAAAACTGTTTTTT
NA,TRBJ1-5,NA,TRBV10-3,CAISGEGAGQPQHF,TGTGCCATCAGTGGAGAGGGCGCGGGTCAGCCCCAGCATTTT
NA,TRBJ1-2,NA,TRBV6-1,CASSDSGPRYGYTF,TGTGCCAGCAGTGATTCGGGTCCTCGCTATGGCTACACCTTC
TRBD2,TRBJ2-7,once,TRBV25-1,CASSQRTSGRNYEQYF,TGCGCCAGCAGCCAGAGAACTAGCGGGAGAAATTACGAGCAGTACTTC
NA,TRBJ2-2,once,TRBV25-1,CASVAPGTGLGGELLF,NA
TRBD2,TRBJ2-2,NA,TRBV5-4,CASSLVGEGRELFF,TGTGCCAGCAGCTTGGTCGGGGAGGGGAGGGAGCTGTTTTTT
TRBD2,TRBJ2-7,NA,TRBV15,CATSSLVSGRADEQYF,TGTGCCACCAGCAGCTTGGTTAGCGGGAGGGCCGACGAGCAGTACTTC
TRBD1,TRBJ2-6,NA,TRBV5-8,CASSHPRTGYSGANVLTF,TGTGCCAGCAGTCATCCGAGGACAGGGTACTCTGGGGCCAACGTCCTGACTTTC
NA,TRBJ1-5,many,TRBV10-3,CASSYVAGERQPQHF,TGTGCCAGCAGTTATGTCGCAGGGGAACGTCAGCCCCAGCATTTT
TRBD1,TRBJ1-5,many,TRBV2,CASSYTGVRAQPQHF,TGTGCCAGCAGTTATACAGGGGTAAGGGCCCAGCCCCAGCATTTT
TRBD1,TRBJ1-1,NA,TRBV4-2,CASSQGGQHTEAFF,TGTGCCAGCAGCCAAGGGGGACAGCACACTGAAGCTTTCTTT
NA,TRBJ1-1,many,TRBV4-2,CASSHRQDLNTEAFF,TGTGCCAGCAGCCACCGACAGGATTTGAACACTGAAGCTTTCTTT
TRBD1,TRBJ1-5,NA,TRBV6-2/TRBV6-3,CATQGGGDNQPQHF,TGTGCCACCCAGGGGGGAGGGGATAATCAGCCCCAGCATTTT
NA,TRBJ2-2,many,TRBV7-3,CASSRQGNTGELFF,TGTGCCAGCAGTAGGCAGGGGAACACCGGGGAGCTGTTTTTT
NA,TRBJ1-6,many,TRBV20-1,CSAGDAYSPLHF,TGCAGCGCCGGGGACGCTTATTCACCCCTCCACTTT
NA,TRBJ2-7,NA,TRBV6-6,CASTSGGNEQYF,TGTGCCAGCACTTCAGGGGGGAACGAGCAGTACTTC
NA,TRBJ2-7,many,TRBV14,CASSQDRSGTYEQYF,TGTGCCAGCAGCCAAGACAGATCAGGGACCTACGAGCAGTACTTC
NA,TRBJ2-7,many,TRBV5-1,CASSLERSAWGYEQYF,TGCGCCAGCAGCTTGGAACGTAGCGCCTGGGGTTACGAGCAGTACTTC